The subject of this entry is one T cell receptor (beta chain). Its antigen is not identified. The data belong to a study of shared clonotypes between healthy human individuals. CDR1 is MNHNY, CDR2 SVGAGI, per germline (reference sequence). This CDR3 has 15 residues. The V end was cut by 5 bases, the J end by 5 bases, with 19 bases between. Study-wide points: In contrast to clonotypes shared by all four donors, non-shared clonotypes had lower generation probabilities. Larger richness was generally estimated for naive than memory subsets.

An even split of each subset's genomic DNA across several immunoSEQ plates was performed. Data came from immunoSEQ multiplex PCR; TCRdb stores just in-frame clones and leaves some out. The sample includes a few million clones, less than 95% of them seen just once. The origin of this receptor is a man younger than 35 in good health. Some clones in this sample may be carry-over from other donors' samples. The V gene is TRBV6-6, the J gene TRBJ2-7; D may correspond to TRBD1 or TRBD2 (5 bases each). Sequenced sample: naive CD4+ T cells from PBMCs. Regarding subset: CD45RA+ positively selected. The CDR3 coding sequence is TGTGCCAGCAGTCAGGGACGGACGTATAGGGACGAGCAGTACTTC. Protein product: CASSQGRTYRDEQYF.